This TCR beta chain was identified in a study of regulatory T cells in long-lasting Graves disease. Study-wide points: Patients with persistent disease showed a bias toward TRBV28, TRBJ1-2 and TRBJ2-5.

Turning to this clonotype: Its specificity is unknown.

TCR beta libraries were built with iRepertoire HTBI primers and Arm-PCR of CDR3 regions. TCRdb re-called the multiplex PCR reads through MiXCR, storing one row per CDR3 protein. The sample lists roughly 440,000 distinct CDR3 sequences, approximately 16% occurring once. The CDR3 covers 15 residues. Per the germline V gene, CDR1 is SGHTA and CDR2 is FQGTGA. Trimming took 3 bases from V and 4 from J, leaving 15 bases between them. Indicated time point: newly diagnosed GD, antithyroid drugs for less than 3 months. There was RNA extracted from PBMCs, and the TCR library was made from it. These data were likewise used in another study, on T cells in Graves' hyperthyroidism and ophthalmopathy.

The TCR comes from a woman younger than 35 with Graves disease. This chain connects TRBV7-3 to TRBJ2-5; no clear D. The specimen was peripheral blood mononuclear cells (PBMCs), collected at new diagnosis, from a patient treated with antithyroid drugs. The CDR3 nucleotides are TGTGCCAGCAGCTTCCGGTTGCCAGTCGGAGAGACCCAGTACTTC. Protein product: CASSFRLPVGETQYF.